This entry describes one T cell receptor beta chain. Its antigen remains unidentified. No quality values exist for individual bases; no much larger clone is one base distant. The data derive from a study of cytotoxic CD8 clonotypes in ibrutinib-treated CLL (dated by TCRdb to the early 2020s). Broadly, across the study: The cohort was composed of roughly ten relapsed/refractory and around 14 treatment-naive patients; IGHV unmutated status was identified in 17 patients. Partial responses were observed in some 24 patients and complete responses in 2; after a median follow-up of 68 months, remission was maintained in approximately 14 patients and progression was observed in 12. The response samples were drawn at a median of roughly eleven months into treatment, with a range of roughly 6 to 40 months. On average, each sample yielded roughly 260,000 productive templates and about 94,000 productive rearrangements. Of the approximately 90 people in the trial, 25 to 30 had longitudinal samples available. Cryopreserved peripheral blood mononuclear cells were obtained prior to treatment, at the time of response, and at either disease progression or sustained remission. Every remission and progressive disease sample was obtained while ibrutinib was still being received by the patients. What the authors observed across the whole study: Baseline clonality was found to be higher than that of age-matched healthy donors and was strongly correlated with circulating CD8+ T-cell counts. Public clonotypes were rare and either shrank or stayed stable during treatment, and the rise in clonality at ibrutinib response reflected expansion of private clonotypes. Lymph node repertoires were not examined, and the timing of sampling was not matched between patients in sustained remission and those whose disease progressed. Clonality increased at ibrutinib response, stayed stable in sustained remission, and fell back toward baseline at progression.

Each clonotype received, on average, about 10x coverage in deep resolution sequencing performed on a MiSeq, where the target depth lay between 1 in 1 million and 1 in 200,000 T cells. TCR beta libraries were generated with the immunoSEQ hsTCRB Kit. On the study's bioinformatics: Data were analyzed with ImmunoSEQ Data Assistant and ImmunoSEQ Analyzer, with V, D and J genes assigned per IMGT definitions. Clonality, with values ranging from 0 to 1, was calculated as one minus the normalized Shannon entropy of productive rearrangement frequencies. Only overrepresented clonotypes making up at least 0.05% of each patient's repertoire were included in the public clonotype analysis. Repertoires from about a dozen age-matched healthy donors in immuneACCESS were used as clonality controls. What TCRdb holds here is the immuneACCESS table cut down to in-frame rearrangements. Part of the clones is not present; checked against another copy, under half of the missing clones reflect an unresolved V gene, and the others are unexplained. V, J and clone size are taken as reported in that table, and D and trimming were inferred from the DNA itself. This sample has 8,500 to 13,000 clones in its table, and around three quarters of those were observed once. Clones ranked in the top ten supply roughly 16% of the sample.

The CDR3 runs 14 amino acids, cysteine and phenylalanine included. Of the read, only the CDR3 DNA is kept; its 42 bases are in frame from base 1. V is trimmed back by 6 bases and J by 4 bases, and the junction contains 8 bases that no gene match accounts for. CDR1 MNHEY and CDR2 SMNVEV were looked up in the germline V gene (reference sequence). The meaning of the sample's time point label: progressive disease on ibrutinib. For TCR beta library preparation, roughly 2 micrograms of genomic DNA were isolated from cryopreserved PBMCs. Longitudinal blood samples from CLL patients on ibrutinib monotherapy were analyzed using high-throughput TCR beta sequencing. The patients took part in an open-label, single-center phase 2 trial of ibrutinib monotherapy.

The sample in question was PBMCs, obtained at disease progression, from a patient treated with ibrutinib. The V gene is TRBV27 and the J gene is TRBJ2-7; TRBD2 agrees with 8 junctional bases. The sequence derives from a human donor with chronic lymphocytic leukemia. The CDR3 in this case is CASRGSGALYEQYF. The base sequence is TGTGCCAGCAGAGGTAGCGGGGCTTTATACGAGCAGTACTTC.